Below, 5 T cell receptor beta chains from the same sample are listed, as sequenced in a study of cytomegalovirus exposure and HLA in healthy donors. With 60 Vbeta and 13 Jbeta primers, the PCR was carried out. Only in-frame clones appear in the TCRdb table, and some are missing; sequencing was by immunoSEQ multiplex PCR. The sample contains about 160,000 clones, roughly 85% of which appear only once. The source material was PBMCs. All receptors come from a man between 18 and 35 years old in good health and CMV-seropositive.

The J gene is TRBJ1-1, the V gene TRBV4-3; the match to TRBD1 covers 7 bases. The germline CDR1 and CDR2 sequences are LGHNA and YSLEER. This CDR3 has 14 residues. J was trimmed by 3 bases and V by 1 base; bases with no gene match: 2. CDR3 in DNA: TGCGCCAGCAGCCAAGTAGGGACAGACACTGAAGCTTTCTTT. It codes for CASSQVGTDTEAFF.

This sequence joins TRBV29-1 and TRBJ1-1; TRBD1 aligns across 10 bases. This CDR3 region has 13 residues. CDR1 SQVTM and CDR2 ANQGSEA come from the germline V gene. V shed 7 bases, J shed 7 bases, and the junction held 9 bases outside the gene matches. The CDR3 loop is CSGRDRGPFEAFF. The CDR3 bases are TGCAGCGGCCGGGACAGGGGTCCCTTTGAAGCTTTCTTT.

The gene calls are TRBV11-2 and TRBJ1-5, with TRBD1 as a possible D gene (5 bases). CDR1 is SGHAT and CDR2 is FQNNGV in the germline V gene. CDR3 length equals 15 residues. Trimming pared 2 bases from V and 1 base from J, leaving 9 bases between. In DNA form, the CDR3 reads TGTGCCAGCAGCTTACACGGGGGGAGCAATCAGCCCCAGCATTTT. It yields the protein CASSLHGGSNQPQHF.

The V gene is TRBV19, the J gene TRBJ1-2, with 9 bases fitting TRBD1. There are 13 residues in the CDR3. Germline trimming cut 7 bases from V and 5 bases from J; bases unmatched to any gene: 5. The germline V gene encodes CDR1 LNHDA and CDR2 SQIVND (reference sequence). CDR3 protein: CASIRTGEYGYTF. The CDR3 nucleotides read TGTGCCAGTATTCGGACAGGGGAGTATGGCTACACCTTC.

The DNA for the CDR3 is TGTGCCAGCAGCTCCCCCGAGGGAGTAGCGGGGGGATGGGAGACCCAGTACTTC. Its translation: CASSSPEGVAGGWETQYF. The chain recombines TRBV5-4 with TRBJ2-5; 10 positions match TRBD2. Germline-derived CDR1 and CDR2 are SGHNT and YYREEE (reference sequence). The CDR3 consists of 18 residues. V lost 3 bases, J lost 5 bases, and 16 bases stayed unmatched.